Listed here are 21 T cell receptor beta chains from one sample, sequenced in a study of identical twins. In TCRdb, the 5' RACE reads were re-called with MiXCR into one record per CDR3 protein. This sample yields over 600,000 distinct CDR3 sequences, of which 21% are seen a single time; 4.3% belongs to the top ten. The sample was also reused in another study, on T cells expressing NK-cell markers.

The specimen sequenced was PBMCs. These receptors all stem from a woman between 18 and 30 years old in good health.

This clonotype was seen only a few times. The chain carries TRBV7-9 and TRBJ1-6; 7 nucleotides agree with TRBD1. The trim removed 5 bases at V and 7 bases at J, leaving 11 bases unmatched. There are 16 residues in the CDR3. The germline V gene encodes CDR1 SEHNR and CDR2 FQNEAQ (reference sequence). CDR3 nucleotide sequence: TGTGCCAGCAGCAGAACAGGGGCGAACGGGAATTCACCCCTCCACTTT. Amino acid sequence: CASSRTGANGNSPLHF.

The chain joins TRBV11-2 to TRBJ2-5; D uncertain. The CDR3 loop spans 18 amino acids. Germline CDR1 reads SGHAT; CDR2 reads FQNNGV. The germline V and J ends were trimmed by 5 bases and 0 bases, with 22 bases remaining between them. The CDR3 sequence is CASSTSVGDLEYQETQYF. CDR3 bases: TGTGCCAGCAGCACATCGGTTGGAGACTTAGAGTACCAAGAGACCCAGTACTTC.

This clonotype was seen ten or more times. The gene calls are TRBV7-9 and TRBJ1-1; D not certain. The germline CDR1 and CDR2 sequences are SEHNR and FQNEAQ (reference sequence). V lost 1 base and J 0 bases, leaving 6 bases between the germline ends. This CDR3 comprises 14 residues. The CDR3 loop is CASSLGQVNTEAFF. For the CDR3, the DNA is TGTGCCAGCAGCTTAGGGCAGGTGAACACTGAAGCTTTCTTT. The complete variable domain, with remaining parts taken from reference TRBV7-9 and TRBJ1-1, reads DTGVSQNPRHKITKRGQNVTFRCDPISEHNRLYWYRQTLGQGPEFLTYFQNEAQLEKSRLLSDRFSAERPKGSFSTLEIQRTEQGDSAMYLCASSLGQVNTEAFFGQGTRLTVV.

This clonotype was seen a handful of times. The CDR3 loop is CASPGFVGELFF. The DNA of the CDR3 is TGCGCCAGCCCAGGGTTCGTCGGGGAGCTGTTTTTT. This rearrangement joins TRBV10-1 to TRBJ2-2; possibly TRBD1 for D (5 bases). This CDR3 region has 12 residues. Trimming left V 8 bases short and J 7 bases short, with 11 bases between. Germline CDR1 reads WNHNN; CDR2 reads SYGVQD (reference sequence).

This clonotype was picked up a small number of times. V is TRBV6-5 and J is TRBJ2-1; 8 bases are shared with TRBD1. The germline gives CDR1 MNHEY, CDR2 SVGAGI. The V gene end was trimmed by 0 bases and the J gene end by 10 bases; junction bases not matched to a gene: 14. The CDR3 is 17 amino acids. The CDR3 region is CASSYSITGTGFGEQFF. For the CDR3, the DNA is TGTGCCAGCAGTTACTCGATCACCGGGACAGGCTTCGGGGAGCAGTTCTTC.

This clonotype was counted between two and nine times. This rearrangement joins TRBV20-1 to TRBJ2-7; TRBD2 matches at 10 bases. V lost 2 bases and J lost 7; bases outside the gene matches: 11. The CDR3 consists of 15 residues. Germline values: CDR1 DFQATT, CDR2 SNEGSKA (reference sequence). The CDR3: CSARPSLAGGQEQYF. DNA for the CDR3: TGCAGTGCTAGACCCAGTTTAGCGGGAGGTCAAGAGCAGTACTTC.

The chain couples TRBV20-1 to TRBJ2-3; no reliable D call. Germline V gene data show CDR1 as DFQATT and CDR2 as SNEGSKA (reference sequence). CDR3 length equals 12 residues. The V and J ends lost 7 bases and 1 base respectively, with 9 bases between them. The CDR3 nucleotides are TGCAGTGTCGACCCACGCACAGATACGCAGTATTTT. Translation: CSVDPRTDTQYF.

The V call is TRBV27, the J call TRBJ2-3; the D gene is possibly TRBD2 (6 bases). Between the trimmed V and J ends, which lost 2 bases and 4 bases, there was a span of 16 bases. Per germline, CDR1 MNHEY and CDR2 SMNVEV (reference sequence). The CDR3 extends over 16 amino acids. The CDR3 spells CASSLQGGAAPDTQYF. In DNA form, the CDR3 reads TGTGCCAGCAGTTTACAGGGCGGGGCAGCTCCAGATACGCAGTATTTT.

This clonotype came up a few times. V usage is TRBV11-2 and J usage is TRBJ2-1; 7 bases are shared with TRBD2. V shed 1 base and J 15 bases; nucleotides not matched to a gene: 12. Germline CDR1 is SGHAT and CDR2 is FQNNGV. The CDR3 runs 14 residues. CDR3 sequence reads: CASSLAMIGSGGFF. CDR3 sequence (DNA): TGTGCCAGCAGCTTAGCCATGATCGGGTCGGGGGGGTTCTTC.

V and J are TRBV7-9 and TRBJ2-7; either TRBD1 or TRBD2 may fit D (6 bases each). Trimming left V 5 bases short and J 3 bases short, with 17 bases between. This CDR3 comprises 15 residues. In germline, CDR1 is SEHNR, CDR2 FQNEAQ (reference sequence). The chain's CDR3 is CASSPSGGSHYEQYF. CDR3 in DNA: TGTGCCAGCAGCCCCTCCGGGGGCTCCCACTACGAGCAGTACTTC.

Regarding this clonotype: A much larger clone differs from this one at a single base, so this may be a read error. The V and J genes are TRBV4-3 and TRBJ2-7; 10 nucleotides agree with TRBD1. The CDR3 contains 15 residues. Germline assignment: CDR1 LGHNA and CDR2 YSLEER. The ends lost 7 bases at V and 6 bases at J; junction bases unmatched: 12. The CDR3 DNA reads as TGCGCCAGCAACCTTGGGACAGGGGATTCGAGCGAGCAGTACTTC. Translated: CASNLGTGDSSEQYF.

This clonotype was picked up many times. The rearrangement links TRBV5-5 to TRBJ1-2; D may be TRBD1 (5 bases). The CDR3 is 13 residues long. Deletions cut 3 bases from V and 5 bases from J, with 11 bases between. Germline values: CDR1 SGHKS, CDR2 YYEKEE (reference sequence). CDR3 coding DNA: TGTGCCAGCAGCTGGTCTCAGGGATATGGCTACACCTTC. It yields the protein CASSWSQGYGYTF.

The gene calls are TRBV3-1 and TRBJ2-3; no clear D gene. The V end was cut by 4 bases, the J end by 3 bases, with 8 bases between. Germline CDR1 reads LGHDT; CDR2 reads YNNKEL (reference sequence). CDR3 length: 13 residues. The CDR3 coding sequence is TGTGCCAGCAGCCGGCACGCAACAGATACGCAGTATTTT. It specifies CASSRHATDTQYF.

CDR3 DNA sequence: TGTGCCAGCACAGTAGGAATGAACACTGAAGCTTTCTTT. This sequence encodes CASTVGMNTEAFF. The rearrangement links TRBV6-1 to TRBJ1-1; D gene uncertain. The V end was cut by 7 bases, the J end by 0 bases, with 9 bases between. CDR3 length equals 13 residues. CDR1 and CDR2 from the germline V gene are MNHNS and SASEGT.

CDR3 sequence: CASSRGYTGELFF. The CDR3 nucleotides read TGTGCCAGCTCAAGGGGGTACACCGGGGAGCTGTTTTTT. The genes are TRBV2 and TRBJ2-2, with a possible D match to TRBD1 (6 bases). Germline V gene sequence: CDR1 SNHLY, CDR2 FYNNEI. This CDR3 region has 13 residues. The germline V and J ends were trimmed by 8 bases and 3 bases, with 10 bases remaining between them.

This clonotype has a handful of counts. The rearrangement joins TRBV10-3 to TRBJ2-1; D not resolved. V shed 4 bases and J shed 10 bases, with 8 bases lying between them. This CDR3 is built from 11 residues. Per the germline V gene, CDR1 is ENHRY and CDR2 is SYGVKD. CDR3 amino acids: CAISVGSEQFF. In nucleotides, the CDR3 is TGTGCCATCAGTGTAGGATCCGAGCAGTTCTTC.

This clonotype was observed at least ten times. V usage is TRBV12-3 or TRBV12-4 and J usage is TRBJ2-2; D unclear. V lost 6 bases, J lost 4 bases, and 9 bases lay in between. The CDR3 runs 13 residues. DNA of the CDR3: TGTGCCAGCAGCCGCGGACCCACCGGGGAGCTGTTTTTT. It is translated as CASSRGPTGELFF.

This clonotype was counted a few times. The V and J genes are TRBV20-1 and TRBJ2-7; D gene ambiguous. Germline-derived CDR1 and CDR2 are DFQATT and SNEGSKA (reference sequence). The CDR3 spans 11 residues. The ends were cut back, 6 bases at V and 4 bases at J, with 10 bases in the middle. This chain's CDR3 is CSAKNRYEQYF. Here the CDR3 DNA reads TGCAGTGCAAAAAACCGGTACGAGCAGTACTTC.

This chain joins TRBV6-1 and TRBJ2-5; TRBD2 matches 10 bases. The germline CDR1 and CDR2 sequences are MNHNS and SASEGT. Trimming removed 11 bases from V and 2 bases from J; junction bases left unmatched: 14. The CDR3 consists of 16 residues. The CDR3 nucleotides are TGTGCCGGAAGGACTAGCGGCTCCTCAGGGCAAGAGACCCAGTACTTC. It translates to CAGRTSGSSGQETQYF.

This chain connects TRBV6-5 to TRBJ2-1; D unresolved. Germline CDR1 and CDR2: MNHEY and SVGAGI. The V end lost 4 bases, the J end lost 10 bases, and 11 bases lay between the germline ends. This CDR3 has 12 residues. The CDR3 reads CASSSFLREQFF. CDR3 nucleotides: TGTGCCAGCAGTTCCTTCTTGAGGGAGCAGTTCTTC.

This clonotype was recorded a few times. The DNA of the CDR3 is TGTGCCAGCACCCTGGACGACTCCTACAATGAGCAGTTCTTC. It is translated as CASTLDDSYNEQFF. The chain couples TRBV6-1 to TRBJ2-1, with D unclear. CDR3 length equals 14 residues. Germline V gene data show CDR1 as MNHNS and CDR2 as SASEGT. V gave up 7 bases and J gave up 0 bases, with 10 bases separating them.